These 26 T cell receptor beta chains came from one sample sequenced in a study of blood T cell repertoires in COVID-19. Libraries were prepared by immunoSEQ multiplex PCR; TCRdb keeps only in-frame clonotypes and omits some of them. The sample yields roughly 170,000 clones, about 80% seen once. What was sequenced was peripheral blood. These receptors came from a human donor in a cohort sampled during active COVID-19.

V gene TRBV19 combines with J gene TRBJ1-1; weak D call: TRBD1 (6 bases). CDR1 and CDR2 (germline): LNHDA, SQIVND (reference sequence). V lost 5 bases, J lost 5 bases, and 18 bases lay in between. This CDR3 has 15 amino acids. The CDR3 spells CASSPNREGGTEAFF. Written as DNA, the CDR3 is TGTGCCAGTAGTCCCAACAGGGAGGGAGGAACTGAAGCTTTCTTT.

The chain is built from TRBV5-1 and TRBJ2-2; 10 nucleotides match TRBD2. CDR1 and CDR2 from the germline V gene are SGHRS and YFSETQ. V lost 3 bases and J lost 5; bases outside the gene matches: 7. CDR3 length: 16 amino acids. The CDR3 nucleotides are TGCGCCAGCAGCTATTCGGGACTAGCGAGTACCGGGGAGCTGTTTTTT. As protein: CASSYSGLASTGELFF.

The V call is TRBV19, the J call TRBJ1-3; 7 nucleotides match TRBD1. CDR1 is LNHDA and CDR2 is SQIVND in the germline V gene (reference sequence). Losses at the gene ends were 7 bases for V and 0 bases for J; bases not matched to a gene: 15. This CDR3 region has 18 residues. Written as DNA, the CDR3 is TGTGCCAGTACCCGCGACAGGGTCCGGCAGAGCTCTGGAAACACCATATATTTT. Protein product: CASTRDRVRQSSGNTIYF.

This chain uses TRBV5-1 with TRBJ2-7; D is possibly TRBD1 (6 bases). The CDR3 spans 16 residues. Trimming cost V 6 bases and J 2 bases, with 21 bases left between them. The germline CDR1 and CDR2 sequences are SGHRS and YFSETQ. CDR3 residues: CASTPRLTGLPYEQYF. The DNA for the CDR3 is TGCGCCAGCACCCCAAGACTCACAGGGCTACCCTACGAGCAGTACTTC.

There are a few counts of this clone. The gene calls are TRBV6-2 or TRBV6-3 and TRBJ2-7; tentative D call: TRBD1 (5 bases). Trimming left V 5 bases short and J 3 bases short, with 11 bases between. Germline CDR1 reads MNHEY; CDR2 reads SVGEGT. This CDR3 comprises 13 residues. CDR3 coding DNA: TGTGCCAGCAGTGGTGGACACCTCTACGAGCAGTACTTC. Amino acid sequence: CASSGGHLYEQYF.

This chain joins TRBV30 and TRBJ1-2; D gene unclear. Trimming stripped 6 bases from V and 1 base from J, with 9 bases between. CDR1 and CDR2 (germline): GTSNPN, SVGIG (reference sequence). This CDR3 region has 12 residues. This CDR3 reads CACPGVNYGYTF. CDR3 sequence (DNA): TGTGCCTGTCCCGGGGTTAACTATGGCTACACCTTC.

The V and J genes are TRBV2 and TRBJ1-5; 8 nucleotides match TRBD1. The CDR3 is 14 amino acids. Germline lookup yields CDR1 SNHLY and CDR2 FYNNEI. J was trimmed by 5 bases and V by 8 bases; bases with no gene match: 8. The CDR3 spells CASATGVLHQPQHF. DNA for the CDR3: TGTGCCAGCGCGACAGGGGTCCTTCATCAGCCCCAGCATTTT.

This sequence joins TRBV7-8 and TRBJ1-4; the D gene is possibly TRBD1 (5 bases). Germline CDR1 is SGHVS and CDR2 is FQNEAQ. This CDR3 is built from 16 residues. The V gene lost 2 bases and the J gene lost 0 bases, with 10 bases spanning the gap. CDR3 protein: CASSLSVRATNEKLFF. The CDR3 coding sequence is TGTGCCAGCAGCTTATCCGTCAGGGCAACTAATGAAAAACTGTTTTTT. The full variable domain, completed using reference TRBV7-8 and TRBJ1-4, is GAGVSQSPRYKVAKRGQDVALRCDPISGHVSLFWYQQALGQGPEFLTYFQNEAQLDKSGLPSDRFFAERPEGSVSTLKIQRTQQEDSAVYLCASSLSVRATNEKLFFGSGTQLSVL.

The chain recombines TRBV2 with TRBJ2-5; 7 positions agree with TRBD2. Looked up from germline, CDR1 is SNHLY and CDR2 is FYNNEI. The J segment lost 4 bases and the V segment lost 3 bases, leaving 11 bases of the junction unmatched. The CDR3 runs to 16 residues. CDR3 nucleotides: TGTGCCAGCAGTGACGACCGGGAGGCGTTAGGAGAGACCCAGTACTTC. It yields the protein CASSDDREALGETQYF. The entire variable domain, with the rest obtained from reference TRBV2 and TRBJ2-5, is as follows: EPEVTQTPSHQVTQMGQEVILRCVPISNHLYFYWYRQILGQKVEFLVSFYNNEISEKSEIFDDQFSVERPDGSNFTLKIRSTKLEDSAMYFCASSDDREALGETQYFGPGTRLLVL.

This chain joins TRBV6-2 or TRBV6-3 and TRBJ1-6; 8 bases fit TRBD1. CDR3 size: 14 residues. Per germline, CDR1 MNHEY and CDR2 SVGEGT. V lost 5 bases, J lost 6 bases, and 3 bases stayed unmatched. The chain's CDR3 is CASSTDRANSPLHF. The CDR3 DNA reads as TGTGCCAGCAGTACGGACAGGGCTAATTCACCCCTCCACTTT.

J is TRBJ1-5 and V is TRBV4-1, with 9 bases matching TRBD1. The V gene end was trimmed by 0 bases and the J gene end by 6 bases; junction bases not matched to a gene: 3. CDR1 MGHRA and CDR2 YSYEKL come from the germline V gene. This CDR3 spans 15 amino acids. The CDR3 sequence is CASSQDMTGGQPQHF. For the CDR3, the DNA is TGCGCCAGCAGCCAAGATATGACAGGGGGTCAGCCCCAGCATTTT.

The rearrangement joins TRBV6-2 or TRBV6-3 to TRBJ1-1, with D tentatively TRBD1 (5 bases). This CDR3 comprises 17 residues. Germline values: CDR1 MNHEY, CDR2 SVGEGT. V shed 1 base and J shed 2 bases, with 17 bases lying between them. CDR3 sequence reads: CASSYWSLGDYNTEAFF. CDR3 DNA: TGTGCCAGCAGTTACTGGTCCTTAGGGGACTACAACACTGAAGCTTTCTTT.

The chain uses TRBV6-1 and TRBJ2-5; TRBD2 matches 7 bases. V shed 2 bases and J 4 bases; nucleotides not matched to a gene: 4. This CDR3 is 14 amino acids long. The germline V gene encodes CDR1 MNHNS and CDR2 SASEGT. The CDR3 here is CASSETASGETQYF. The CDR3 DNA reads TGTGCCAGCAGTGAAACGGCTAGCGGAGAGACCCAGTACTTC.

This clone showed up just a few times. The chain carries TRBV7-6 and TRBJ2-1; TRBD1 is a possible D gene (5 bases). V was trimmed by 2 bases and J by 5 bases, leaving 10 bases between them. From germline, CDR1 is SGHVS and CDR2 FNYEAQ. This CDR3 spans 14 amino acids. The DNA for the CDR3 is TGTGCCAGCAGCTTAAGGGGCGGTCACAATGAGCAGTTCTTC. It translates to CASSLRGGHNEQFF.

The rearrangement uses TRBV6-1 and TRBJ2-7; D is possibly TRBD1 (5 bases). The length of the CDR3 is 16 residues. Trimming shortened V by 2 bases and J by 1 base, and 15 bases separated the two germline ends. Germline V gene data show CDR1 as MNHNS and CDR2 as SASEGT. The CDR3: CASSEREGEVSYEQYF. As DNA, the CDR3 is TGTGCCAGCAGTGAAAGGGAAGGGGAAGTGTCCTACGAGCAGTACTTC.

The V gene is TRBV9, the J gene TRBJ1-2; tentatively, D is TRBD1 (5 bases). CDR1 is SGDLS, CDR2 YYNGEE, per germline. With 4 bases removed from V and 8 bases from J, the gap between germline ends came to 18 bases. The CDR3 runs to 14 residues. The CDR3 nucleotides read TGTGCCAGCAGCCCCCACAATCCCCGGGGGGGCTACACCTTC. It specifies CASSPHNPRGGYTF.

The chain has TRBV19 and TRBJ2-7; 11 bases agree with TRBD2. After removal of 6 bases from V and 1 base from J, the junction contained 8 bases not matched to a gene. Germline CDR1 and CDR2: LNHDA and SQIVND (reference sequence). The CDR3 has 16 residues. CDR3: CASSDQSSGGSYEQYF. The CDR3 nucleotides are TGTGCCAGTAGCGATCAATCTAGCGGGGGGTCCTACGAGCAGTACTTC.

The gene calls are TRBV11-3 and TRBJ2-5; the D gene is possibly TRBD2 (7 bases). Germline CDR1 and CDR2: SGHNT and YENEEA. V was shortened by 3 bases and J by 1 base, with 12 bases between the two germline ends. The CDR3 spans 15 residues. The CDR3 sequence is CASSLGGGPQETQYF. CDR3 nucleotide sequence: TGTGCCAGCAGCTTGGGCGGGGGCCCCCAAGAGACCCAGTACTTC.

The genes are TRBV24-1 and TRBJ2-1, with 7 bases matching TRBD1. The CDR3 is 14 amino acids. The V and J ends lost 3 bases and 5 bases, in that order; junction bases with no gene match: 3. From germline, CDR1 is KGHDR and CDR2 SFDVKD. CDR3 in amino acids: CATSDATGNNEQFF. CDR3 sequence (DNA): TGTGCCACCAGTGATGCGACAGGGAACAATGAGCAGTTCTTC.

This clone was seen just once. The V call is TRBV5-1, the J call TRBJ2-7, with D maybe TRBD2 (7 bases). Deletions cut 5 bases from V and 3 bases from J, with 21 bases between. CDR3 length equals 16 residues. Per the germline V gene, CDR1 is SGHRS and CDR2 is YFSETQ. The CDR3 sequence is CASSRGMVAGLYEQYF. The CDR3 DNA reads TGCGCCAGCAGTAGGGGGATGGTAGCGGGCCTCTACGAGCAGTACTTC.

The CDR3 bases are TGTGCCTGGAGAAGCGACGGGGCCAACGTCCTGACTTTC. Its translation is CAWRSDGANVLTF. J is TRBJ2-6 and V is TRBV30; D is ambiguous. Per germline, CDR1 GTSNPN and CDR2 SVGIG (reference sequence). This CDR3 comprises 13 residues. V was clipped by 3 bases and J by 4 bases, with 7 bases between them.

The CDR3 DNA sequence: TGTGCCACCAGCAGAGACTGGAATAGGGGCACTGAAGCTTTCTTT. Translation: CATSRDWNRGTEAFF. The V and J genes are TRBV15 and TRBJ1-1, with D perhaps matching TRBD1 (5 bases). The V end was cut by 0 bases, the J end by 4 bases, with 12 bases between. CDR1 and CDR2 from the germline V gene are LNHNV and YYDKDF (reference sequence). This CDR3 contains 15 residues.

The chain employs TRBV6-1 and TRBJ1-2; D possibly corresponds to TRBD1 (6 bases). The germline V and J ends were trimmed by 1 base and 4 bases, with 13 bases remaining between them. The CDR3 spans 15 residues. Per germline, CDR1 MNHNS and CDR2 SASEGT. CDR3 sequence (DNA): TGTGCCAGCAGTGAAGGGGGGGGACATTCCTATGGCTACACCTTC. Encoded protein: CASSEGGGHSYGYTF.

The CDR3 loop is CASSFYPRGHYEQYF. The CDR3 coding sequence is TGTGCCAGCAGCTTTTATCCCAGGGGGCACTACGAGCAGTACTTC. This chain connects TRBV5-4 to TRBJ2-7; 8 bases match TRBD1. Germline V gene data show CDR1 as SGHNT and CDR2 as YYREEE (reference sequence). The CDR3 spans 15 residues. With 2 bases clipped from V and 3 bases from J, the junction kept 7 bases outside the gene matches.

The rearrangement uses TRBV11-2 and TRBJ2-1, with D tentatively TRBD2 (7 bases). CDR1 and CDR2 (germline): SGHAT, FQNNGV. CDR3 size: 16 residues. The V gene lost 2 bases and the J gene lost 4 bases, with 15 bases spanning the gap. In DNA form, the CDR3 reads TGTGCCAGCAGCTTATTGTGGGGGGGCGAGTACAATGAGCAGTTCTTC. This sequence encodes CASSLLWGGEYNEQFF.

The rearrangement joins TRBV3-1 (or the pseudogene TRBV3-2) to TRBJ2-5; TRBD2 matches 10 bases. Trimming cost V 0 bases and J 5 bases; bases outside gene matches: 6. The CDR3 totals 16 residues. Germline CDR1 reads LGHDT; CDR2 reads YNNKEL (reference sequence). As DNA, the CDR3 is TGTGCCAGCAGCCAAGATTCTAGCGGGGGCGATGAGACCCAGTACTTC. Translating it yields CASSQDSSGGDETQYF.